The rows below give T cell receptor beta chains drawn from one sample of a study of T cells in Graves' hyperthyroidism and ophthalmopathy. TCRdb re-derived calls from the multiplex PCR reads in MiXCR, one entry per CDR3 protein. The sample records under 350,000 distinct CDR3 sequences, 15% to 20% being singletons. The specimen sequenced was blood. The receptors were gathered from a woman in her forties or fifties with Graves' hyperthyroidism. Both conserved end residues are trimmed from each CDR3.

ASSIRTIESSYNEQF,TRBV19,TRBJ2-1
ASSRGTGGSGTEAF,TRBV3-1,TRBJ1-1
ASRRSGTSGETQY,TRBV5-1,TRBJ2-5
ASSTSVVSEAF,TRBV19,TRBJ1-1
ASSEGQGFNEQF,TRBV6-1,TRBJ2-1
ASSYAHYGYT,TRBV6-2/TRBV6-3,TRBJ1-2
ASSPETGTGGSA,TRBV7-2,TRBJ1-2
ASSPPGRVVGAPLH,TRBV7-9,TRBJ1-6
ASSLEGGISGANVLT,TRBV5-5,TRBJ2-6
ASSQDRAPGEKLF,TRBV3-1,TRBJ1-4
ASSLVDGQEQY,TRBV11-2,TRBJ2-7
SARRDRYTEAF,TRBV20-1,TRBJ1-1
ASSLRGTSGGQETQY,TRBV6-5,TRBJ2-5
ASSASGSGELF,TRBV11-2,TRBJ2-2
ASSQIQGLETQY,TRBV4-1,TRBJ2-5
ASNRGGGLRSGNTIY,TRBV7-2,TRBJ1-3
ASGYQANTEAF,TRBV6-1,TRBJ1-1
ASSLSGDTSGGQY,TRBV7-6,TRBJ2-7
SVGDYTEAF,TRBV20-1,TRBJ1-1
ASSQWNTYNEQF,TRBV3-1,TRBJ2-1
ATSDSGTNGGYT,TRBV24-1,TRBJ1-2
ASSPQDRVYGYT,TRBV6-2/TRBV6-3,TRBJ1-2
SARPLTGVRYTEAF,TRBV20-1,TRBJ1-1
ASSSGTGGETQY,TRBV5-1,TRBJ2-5
ASSQNGQGINHGYT,TRBV7-9,TRBJ1-2